A selection of T cell receptor beta chains follows, all from one sample in a study of CD8+CD57+ T cells in acquired aplastic anemia. From the reads, TCRdb called clonotypes with MiXCR, one entry per CDR3 protein. The sample records about 120,000 distinct CDR3 sequences, approximately 61% being singletons. The sample consisted of sorted CD4+, CD8+, or CD8+CD57+ T cells (not recorded which) from PBMCs. These TCRs come from a human donor with aplastic anemia. The CDR3 runs from the conserved cysteine through the conserved F or W. Fields, in order: V gene, clone size, J gene, D gene, CDR3 protein, CDR3 DNA. The D gene is left open where the match is weak. Expanded clones are given a class, and other clones once, few, many or no size at all.

V: TRBV10-3
size: -
J: TRBJ2-5
D: -
CDR3: CAISESGTRTETPYF
DNA: TGTGCCATCAGTGAGTCTGGGACACGTACTGAGACCCCGTACTTC

V: TRBV7-8
size: -
J: TRBJ2-3
D: TRBD2
CDR3: CASSLGLSAGATDTQYF
DNA: TGTGCCAGCAGCTTAGGCCTCTCCGCGGGAGCCACAGATACGCAGTATTTT

V: TRBV7-9
size: many
J: TRBJ1-1
D: -
CDR3: CASSSPPGAGGTEAFF
DNA: TGTGCCAGCAGCTCCCCCCCAGGGGCTGGGGGCACTGAAGCTTTCTTT

V: TRBV20-1
size: many
J: TRBJ2-7
D: TRBD2
CDR3: CSASLAGVGEQYF
DNA: TGCAGTGCTAGTCTAGCGGGAGTGGGCGAGCAGTACTTC

V: TRBV7-9
size: few
J: TRBJ1-6
D: TRBD1
CDR3: CASSLTGTGNSPLHF
DNA: TGTGCCAGCAGCCTCACCGGGACAGGGAATTCACCCCTCCACTTT

V: TRBV2
size: once
J: TRBJ2-1
D: -
CDR3: CASSVWRYNEQFF
DNA: TGTGCCAGCAGTGTATGGCGTTACAATGAGCAGTTCTTC

V: TRBV28
size: -
J: TRBJ2-7
D: -
CDR3: CASSPTAYSYEQYF
DNA: TGTGCCAGCAGCCCTACTGCATACAGCTACGAGCAGTACTTC

V: TRBV15
size: -
J: TRBJ2-3
D: -
CDR3: CATSRAGADTQYF
DNA: TGTGCCACCAGCAGAGCGGGGGCGGATACGCAGTATTTT

V: TRBV11-1
size: -
J: TRBJ1-2
D: -
CDR3: CASSLGLGNYGYTF
DNA: TGTGCCAGCAGCTTAGGGCTCGGGAACTATGGCTACACCTTC

V: TRBV19
size: -
J: TRBJ2-7
D: TRBD2
CDR3: CASTVAGNYEQYF
DNA: TGTGCCAGTACCGTAGCGGGGAACTACGAGCAGTACTTC

V: TRBV10-3
size: -
J: TRBJ2-7
D: TRBD1
CDR3: CASHRTGVHEQYF
DNA: TGTGCCAGCCACCGGACAGGGGTCCACGAGCAGTACTTC

V: TRBV10-3
size: -
J: TRBJ2-5
D: -
CDR3: CAIGGFGASETQYF
DNA: TGTGCCATCGGTGGGTTTGGGGCCTCAGAGACCCAGTACTTC

V: TRBV24-1
size: few
J: TRBJ2-2
D: -
CDR3: CASSYIRAGELFF
DNA: TGTGCCAGCAGTTATATCCGGGCCGGGGAGCTGTTTTTT

V: TRBV15
size: -
J: TRBJ2-7
D: TRBD1
CDR3: CATSRTRDRDYEQYF
DNA: TGTGCCACCAGCAGGACCCGGGACAGGGACTACGAGCAGTACTTC

V: TRBV5-6
size: -
J: TRBJ2-1
D: -
CDR3: CASSLAGRGFDEQFF
DNA: TGTGCCAGCAGCTTGGCGGGCAGGGGCTTCGATGAGCAGTTCTTC

V: TRBV10-3
size: few
J: TRBJ2-7
D: TRBD2
CDR3: CAISGTSGERRSF
DNA: TGTGCCATCAGTGGGACTAGCGGGGAACGACGATCCTTC

V: TRBV27
size: few
J: TRBJ2-1
D: -
CDR3: CASSLAIQGNEQFF
DNA: TGTGCCAGCAGTTTAGCGATTCAGGGCAATGAGCAGTTCTTC

V: TRBV2
size: few
J: TRBJ1-1
D: -
CDR3: CASSEVDTEAFF
DNA: TGTGCCAGCAGTGAGGTTGACACTGAAGCTTTCTTT

V: TRBV14
size: few
J: TRBJ2-3
D: TRBD2
CDR3: CASSPRGAVLTSTDTQYF
DNA: TGTGCCAGCAGCCCGCGGGGGGCTGTTTTAACTAGCACAGATACGCAGTATTTT

V: TRBV24-1
size: -
J: TRBJ2-6
D: TRBD1
CDR3: CATSDYRGDGANVLTF
DNA: TGTGCCACCAGTGATTACAGGGGTGATGGGGCCAACGTCCTGACTTTC

V: TRBV5-8
size: many
J: TRBJ2-7
D: TRBD1
CDR3: CASSWYGTGGIYEQYF
DNA: TGTGCCAGCAGTTGGTATGGGACAGGGGGGATCTACGAGCAGTACTTC

V: TRBV25-1
size: few
J: TRBJ1-5
D: -
CDR3: CASSLAQLSYSNQPQHF
DNA: TGTGCCAGCAGCTTAGCACAGCTAAGTTATAGCAATCAGCCCCAGCATTTT

V: TRBV7-8
size: -
J: TRBJ1-2
D: TRBD1
CDR3: CASSYLPTGDGYTF
DNA: TGTGCCAGCAGCTACTTGCCGACAGGGGATGGCTACACCTTC

V: TRBV29-1
size: -
J: TRBJ2-1
D: TRBD1
CDR3: CSGKTRQGWNEQFF
DNA: TGCAGCGGTAAAACTAGACAGGGATGGAATGAGCAGTTCTTC

V: TRBV7-9
size: -
J: TRBJ1-1
D: -
CDR3: CASSLEGSTEAFF
DNA: TGTGCCAGCAGCTTAGAGGGGTCGACTGAAGCTTTCTTT

V: TRBV24-1
size: -
J: TRBJ1-1
D: -
CDR3: CATTDRTNTEAFF
DNA: TGTGCCACCACCGACAGGACGAACACTGAAGCTTTCTTT

V: TRBV9
size: -
J: TRBJ1-6
D: -
CDR3: CASSPRVSPDSPLHF
DNA: TGTGCCAGCAGCCCCCGGGTCAGCCCCGATTCACCCCTCCACTTT

V: TRBV7-9
size: once
J: TRBJ1-2
D: -
CDR3: CASTRPETYGYTF
DNA: TGTGCCAGCACCCGACCGGAAACCTATGGCTACACCTTC

V: TRBV7-3
size: -
J: TRBJ2-7
D: -
CDR3: CASSVEGTRSYEQYF
DNA: TGTGCCAGCAGCGTTGAAGGGACGAGAAGTTACGAGCAGTACTTC

V: TRBV5-4
size: -
J: TRBJ2-7
D: -
CDR3: CAVARGQAGGEQYF
DNA: TGTGCCGTCGCCCGGGGCCAGGCGGGTGGCGAGCAGTACTTC

V: TRBV5-4
size: -
J: TRBJ2-3
D: TRBD2
CDR3: CASTPTSGGGDTQYF
DNA: TGTGCCAGCACCCCGACTAGCGGGGGGGGAGATACGCAGTATTTT